The rows below give T cell receptor beta chains drawn from one sample of a study of memory CD4+ T cells and cytomegalovirus serostatus. TCRdb's copy holds only in-frame clones and misses some; the assay was immunoSEQ multiplex PCR. The table shows about 52,000 clones, with around 83% occurring only once. Material for sequencing was memory CD4+ T cells from blood. Receptors were obtained from an adult in good health and CMV-seropositive. The CDR3 runs from the conserved cysteine through the conserved F or W. D genes are given only for firm matches. For some rows the clone size is stated as once, few or many, or as a class when expanded; others skip it.

d_call	clone_size	j_call	v_call	cdr3_aa	cdr3_nt
-	once	TRBJ2-7	TRBV28	CASSLLLGEQYF	TGTGCCAGCAGTTTATTATTGGGCGAGCAGTACTTC
TRBD1	-	TRBJ1-1	TRBV4-1	CASSQAPGQGRMNTEAFF	TGCGCCAGCAGCCAAGCCCCAGGACAGGGCCGAATGAACACTGAAGCTTTCTTT
-	once	TRBJ2-5	TRBV7-6	CASSLIIGRGETQYF	TGTGCCAGCAGCTTAATCATTGGCAGGGGTGAGACCCAGTACTTC
TRBD2	-	TRBJ2-3	TRBV7-9	CASSWGLAGADTQYF	TGTGCCAGCAGCTGGGGACTAGCGGGGGCAGATACGCAGTATTTT
-	-	TRBJ1-5	TRBV7-9	CASSGGGGNQPQHF	TGTGCCAGCAGCGGCGGGGGCGGCAATCAGCCCCAGCATTTT
-	-	TRBJ1-3	TRBV28	CASSSPSSGNTIYF	TGTGCCAGCAGCTCACCTAGCTCTGGAAACACCATATATTTT
TRBD2	-	TRBJ2-3	TRBV4-2	CASSPREGAHRATQYF	TGTGCCAGCAGCCCACGGGAGGGAGCACACAGAGCTACGCAGTATTTT
-	-	TRBJ1-1	TRBV28	CATSSIGTEAFF	TGTGCCACCAGCTCTATAGGGACTGAAGCTTTCTTT
-	-	TRBJ1-1	TRBV29-1	CSVNPDRREAFF	TGCAGCGTCAACCCGGACCGCCGGGAGGCTTTCTTT
-	-	TRBJ1-2	TRBV5-6	CASSLLGPTGINYGYTF	TGTGCCAGCAGCTTGCTAGGCCCGACAGGAATTAACTATGGCTACACCTTC
-	once	TRBJ1-1	TRBV11-1	CASRPKRGVGMNTEAFF	TGTGCCAGCAGACCAAAGAGGGGCGTGGGGATGAACACTGAAGCTTTCTTT
-	-	TRBJ2-7	TRBV14	CASSQGRAYEQYF	TGTGCCAGCAGCCAAGGCAGGGCTTACGAGCAGTACTTC
-	once	TRBJ2-1	TRBV19	CASTPNGQPYNEQFF	TGTGCCAGTACCCCTAACGGCCAGCCCTACAATGAGCAGTTCTTC
-	once	TRBJ1-1	TRBV21-1	CASSKEGARTEAFF	TGTGCCAGCAGCAAAGAGGGGGCGAGAACTGAAGCTTTCTTT
TRBD1	-	TRBJ1-5	TRBV6-1	CASSASDRGSNQPQHF	TGTGCCAGCAGTGCCTCGGACAGGGGGAGCAATCAGCCCCAGCATTTT
-	-	TRBJ2-1	TRBV5-3	CAVMGTGHSYNEQFF	TGTGCCGTAATGGGGACGGGACACTCCTACAATGAGCAGTTCTTC
TRBD1	-	TRBJ2-1	TRBV5-1	CASSQGASRDEQFF	TGCGCCAGCAGCCAGGGGGCATCAAGGGATGAGCAGTTCTTC
-	-	TRBJ1-5	TRBV6-1	CASSETSYTIEAQHF	TGTGCCAGCAGTGAAACCTCTTACACCATCGAAGCCCAGCATTTT
-	-	TRBJ1-4	TRBV11-2	CASSLGWGDNEKLFF	TGTGCCAGCAGCTTAGGCTGGGGAGATAATGAAAAACTGTTTTTT
TRBD1	once	TRBJ1-2	TRBV4-1	CASSHNPWTGANYGYTF	TGCGCCAGCAGCCACAACCCCTGGACAGGAGCGAACTATGGCTACACCTTC
TRBD2	medium-sized	TRBJ2-5	TRBV7-9	CASSLGLGYLETQYF	TGTGCCAGCAGCCTCGGACTAGGGTATTTGGAGACCCAGTACTTC
-	-	TRBJ1-3	TRBV6-5	CASSSGQLPRNTIYF	TGTGCCAGCAGTAGTGGGCAGTTGCCCCGAAACACCATATATTTT
-	-	TRBJ1-5	TRBV7-9	CASSLTGTRGNQPQHF	TGTGCCAGCAGCTTAACCGGGACACGAGGCAATCAGCCCCAGCATTTT
TRBD1	-	TRBJ1-2	TRBV5-1	CASSTAQGGHGYTF	TGCGCCAGCAGCACCGCCCAGGGGGGACATGGCTACACCTTC
-	-	TRBJ1-6	TRBV11-2	CASSQQGNSPLHF	TGTGCCAGCAGCCAGCAGGGGAATTCACCCCTCCACTTT
TRBD2	once	TRBJ2-3	TRBV5-4	CASSLGGGRADTQYF	TGTGCCAGCAGCTTAGGGGGCGGGAGGGCAGATACGCAGTATTTT
-	-	TRBJ1-1	TRBV6-5	CASRGRTEAFF	TGTGCCAGCAGGGGGAGAACTGAAGCTTTCTTT
TRBD2	-	TRBJ2-1	TRBV18	CASSPGLAGPSFSSYNEQFF	TGTGCCAGCTCACCCGGGTTAGCGGGACCGTCCTTTAGCTCCTACAATGAGCAGTTCTTC
-	-	TRBJ1-2	TRBV28	CASSPGHLYGYTF	TGTGCCAGCAGCCCCGGACATTTATATGGCTACACCTTC
TRBD1	-	TRBJ2-3	TRBV5-1	CASSLGDRARTDTQYF	TGCGCCAGCAGCTTAGGGGACAGGGCGAGAACAGATACGCAGTATTTT
TRBD2	-	TRBJ2-7	TRBV2	CASSESGGSSYEQYF	TGTGCCAGCAGCGAAAGCGGGGGGAGCTCCTACGAGCAGTACTTC
-	-	TRBJ1-5	TRBV19	CATLPGLANQPQHF	TGTGCCACACTACCGGGCCTTGCAAATCAGCCCCAGCATTTT
-	-	TRBJ2-3	TRBV7-2	CASSLSAGTSTDTQYF	TGTGCCAGCAGCTTAAGCGCCGGGACTTCCACAGATACGCAGTATTTT
TRBD2	-	TRBJ2-7	TRBV7-9	CASSFLAGNYEQYF	TGTGCCAGCAGCTTCCTAGCGGGTAACTACGAGCAGTACTTC
-	-	TRBJ1-1	TRBV5-4	CASSLQATGRVTVAFF	TGTGCCAGCAGCTTGCAAGCGACGGGGAGGGTCACGGTAGCTTTCTTT
-	-	TRBJ1-5	TRBV6-5	CASSFAGGSNQPQHF	TGTGCCAGCAGTTTTGCAGGTGGTAGCAATCAGCCCCAGCATTTT
-	-	TRBJ2-1	TRBV29-1	CSVEASGLYNEQFF	TGCAGCGTTGAAGCCAGCGGGTTATACAATGAGCAGTTCTTC
-	-	TRBJ1-4	TRBV4-3	CASSQESIGWQGTEKLFF	TGCGCCAGCAGCCAAGAAAGTATTGGGTGGCAGGGGACAGAAAAACTGTTTTTT
-	-	TRBJ2-5	TRBV5-1	CASSQQETQYF	TGCGCCAGCAGCCAGCAAGAGACCCAGTACTTC
-	once	TRBJ1-2	TRBV5-1	CASSWGYDSYGYTF	TGCGCCAGCAGCTGGGGATACGACAGCTATGGCTACACCTTC